Given below is one T cell receptor (beta chain) in context. Enrolled through a virtual design, the participants were between 18 and 89 years of age and came from around 25 US areas. Cohorts were based on clinical histories the participants reported. The data were taken from a study of blood T cell repertoires in COVID-19. Germline values: CDR1 SEHNR, CDR2 FQNEAQ (reference sequence). The CDR3 consists of 14 residues. The germline V and J ends were trimmed by 3 bases and 0 bases, with 8 bases remaining between them. Source study methods: Scientists estimated how many nucleated cells there were by amplifying reference gene primers. Sequenced by immunoSEQ multiplex PCR; TCRdb stores in-frame clones only, minus some. That table supplies the V and J calls and clone size; D and trimming were determined from the DNA. The table lists under 300,000 clones, roughly 90% of them singletons.

The chain carries TRBV7-9 and TRBJ1-1, with no clear D. This TCR derives from a woman between 40 and 50 years old with acute COVID-19. Material for sequencing was PBMCs or T cells enriched from blood (not recorded which). The chain's CDR3 is CASSLNIVNTEAFF. The DNA of the CDR3 is TGTGCCAGCAGCTTGAACATCGTGAACACTGAAGCTTTCTTT.